What follows are 18 T cell receptor beta chains derived from one specimen sequenced in a study of technical replicates of blood from a handful of donors. The protocol was immunoSEQ multiplex PCR, while the TCRdb copy is restricted to in-frame clones and leaves out a portion. Among tens of thousands of clones listed, approximately 95% were seen once. Sequencing used T cells isolated from PBMCs. The receptors were sampled from a human donor in good health.

The CDR3 spells CASRGQYNEKLFF. In nucleotides, the CDR3 is TGTGCCAGCAGAGGACAGTATAATGAAAAACTGTTTTTT. This chain links TRBV6-5 with TRBJ1-4, with D possibly TRBD1 on 6 matching bases. This CDR3 region has 13 residues. Trimming removed 6 bases from V and 4 bases from J, with 9 bases in between. Germline V CDR1 and CDR2: MNHEY, SVGAGI.

The V gene is TRBV6-1, the J gene TRBJ2-5; the D is unclear. The CDR3 has 14 amino acids. Per germline, CDR1 MNHNS and CDR2 SASEGT. Trimming took 4 bases from V and 2 from J, leaving 11 bases between them. The CDR3 DNA reads as TGTGCCAGCAGTGTGAGGTACTCGCAAGAGACCCAGTACTTC. Translated, it gives CASSVRYSQETQYF.

The CDR3 DNA reads as TGCAGCGTTGAAGGGGGGACAGGGGCTGGAAACACCATATATTTT. It translates to CSVEGGTGAGNTIYF. The chain carries TRBV29-1 and TRBJ1-3; 10 bases fit TRBD1. Germline assignment: CDR1 SQVTM and CDR2 ANQGSEA. The CDR3 covers 15 residues. The J segment lost 2 bases and the V segment lost 1 base, leaving 2 bases of the junction unmatched.

The genes are TRBV10-3 and TRBJ2-7, with D possibly matching TRBD2 (6 bases). This CDR3 comprises 14 residues. V was clipped by 6 bases and J by 3 bases, with 15 bases between them. Per germline, CDR1 ENHRY and CDR2 SYGVKD. The CDR3 spells CAISDRETIYEQYF. In DNA, the CDR3 is TGTGCCATCAGCGACCGGGAGACCATCTACGAGCAGTACTTC.

This clone occurred a few times. The chain has TRBV30 and TRBJ1-1; D ambiguous. Germline V gene data show CDR1 as GTSNPN and CDR2 as SVGIG (reference sequence). This CDR3 has 12 residues. Deletions cut 4 bases from V and 5 bases from J, with 11 bases between. CDR3 amino acids: CAWTPGGTEAFF. As DNA, the CDR3 is TGTGCCTGGACCCCCGGAGGAACTGAAGCTTTCTTT.

The chain links TRBV6-5 to TRBJ2-1; TRBD1 agrees at 10 bases. J was trimmed by 5 bases and V by 4 bases; bases with no gene match: 5. Looked up from germline, CDR1 is MNHEY and CDR2 is SVGAGI. The CDR3 spans 15 residues. The CDR3 is CASSSSGTGDNEQFF. CDR3 nucleotides: TGTGCCAGCAGTTCATCCGGGACAGGGGACAATGAGCAGTTCTTC.

This chain joins TRBV6-4 and TRBJ2-1; 7 positions agree with TRBD2. V gave up 7 bases and J gave up 0 bases; unmatched junction bases: 15. Looked up from germline, CDR1 is MRHNA and CDR2 is SNTAGT. The CDR3 runs 18 residues. CDR3 protein: CASKRRRGLLSSYNEQFF. In DNA, the CDR3 is TGTGCCAGCAAACGTCGGCGGGGGTTACTCAGCTCCTACAATGAGCAGTTCTTC.

The rearrangement links TRBV18 to TRBJ2-3; maybe TRBD1 (6 bases). Germline V gives CDR1 KGHSH, CDR2 LQKENI. This CDR3 comprises 16 residues. V lost 0 bases and J 2 bases, leaving 12 bases between the germline ends. The CDR3 nucleotides are TGTGCCAGCTCACCACCGACAGGAGGACACACAGATACGCAGTATTTT. Amino acids: CASSPPTGGHTDTQYF.

J is TRBJ2-7 and V is TRBV6-5; 11 nucleotides agree with TRBD2. The CDR3 extends over 15 amino acids. Losses at the gene ends were 3 bases for V and 4 bases for J; bases not matched to a gene: 5. In germline, CDR1 is MNHEY, CDR2 SVGAGI. The CDR3: CASSYRLAGSYEQYF. CDR3 coding DNA: TGTGCCAGCAGTTATAGACTAGCGGGGTCATACGAGCAGTACTTC.

This chain links TRBV5-4 with TRBJ2-7, with a tentative D call TRBD1 (6 bases). The CDR3 consists of 14 residues. Germline CDR1 reads SGHNT; CDR2 reads YYREEE (reference sequence). V lost 3 bases to trimming and J lost 3 bases, with 13 bases between them. The CDR3 spells CASSYKGQLYEQYF. The CDR3 DNA is TGTGCCAGCAGCTACAAGGGACAACTCTACGAGCAGTACTTC.

This clone was seen once. This same CDR3 is encoded by further DNA sequences in the sample. The rearrangement uses TRBV6-6 and TRBJ2-1; the D gene is possibly TRBD2 (5 bases). This CDR3 spans 13 amino acids. Deletions cut 6 bases from V and 0 bases from J, with 6 bases between. Germline assignment: CDR1 MNHNY and CDR2 SVGAGI (reference sequence). The CDR3 DNA reads as TGTGCCAGCAGAGAGGGCTCCTACAATGAGCAGTTCTTC. It translates to CASREGSYNEQFF.

The V gene is TRBV5-1, the J gene TRBJ2-3, with D perhaps matching TRBD2 (6 bases). The V end was cut by 0 bases, the J end by 0 bases, with 14 bases between. CDR1 SGHRS and CDR2 YFSETQ come from the germline V gene. The CDR3 has 17 amino acids. The CDR3 DNA follows: TGCGCCAGCAGCTTGGCTCCCCTGGCGGGGAGCACAGATACGCAGTATTTT. This translates into CASSLAPLAGSTDTQYF.

This clone was observed a single time. The chain couples TRBV12-2 to TRBJ1-2; the listed D gene, TRBD1, was not tested against the DNA. TRBV12-2 is tagged as a pseudogene. The CDR3 is 14 residues long. CDR3 protein: CASRLVRQAHGYTF. The CDR3 DNA is TGTGCAAGTCGCTTAGTAAGACAGGCGCATGGCTACACCTTC.

The chain has TRBV2 and TRBJ2-3, with 8 nucleotides matching TRBD2. The CDR3 length is 14 residues. V trimming: 11 bases; J trimming: 2 bases; junction bases outside the gene matches: 9. CDR1 and CDR2 from the germline V gene are SNHLY and FYNNEI. The CDR3 sequence: CAGILRGDTDTQYF. DNA of the CDR3: TGTGCCGGGATTTTGCGGGGGGACACAGATACGCAGTATTTT.

The chain joins TRBV7-9 to TRBJ2-1; 9 nucleotides line up with TRBD2. V lost 3 bases to trimming and J lost 6 bases; unmatched junction nucleotides: 3. Germline lookup yields CDR1 SEHNR and CDR2 FQNEAQ (reference sequence). This CDR3 has 14 amino acids. CDR3: CASSLAGGPNEQFF. The CDR3 DNA reads TGTGCCAGCAGCTTGGCGGGAGGGCCCAATGAGCAGTTCTTC.

This clone was seen a handful of times. The chain employs TRBV7-8 and TRBJ1-2; no definite D call. V shed 5 bases and J shed 9 bases, with 22 bases lying between them. CDR3 length: 15 amino acids. CDR1 is SGHVS, CDR2 FQNEAQ, per germline. As DNA, the CDR3 is TGTGCCAGCAGCGGCCGAGTGGCAGGAAGGCTAAGCTACACCTTC. This codes for CASSGRVAGRLSYTF.

The V and J genes are TRBV6-5 and TRBJ2-7; 7 positions agree with TRBD1. Trimming cost V 0 bases and J 2 bases; bases outside gene matches: 4. The germline V gene encodes CDR1 MNHEY and CDR2 SVGAGI. The CDR3 is made up of 15 amino acids. Here the CDR3 reads CASSYSFGQAYEQYF. DNA of the CDR3: TGTGCCAGCAGTTACTCTTTCGGACAGGCCTACGAGCAGTACTTC.

The genes are TRBV30 and TRBJ1-1; D not resolved. CDR1 and CDR2 from the germline V gene are GTSNPN and SVGIG (reference sequence). V lost 3 bases and J lost 0, with 8 bases in between. The CDR3 is 13 amino acids. Here the CDR3 DNA reads TGTGCCTGGAGCGAACAGATGAACACTGAAGCTTTCTTT. This codes for CAWSEQMNTEAFF.